This T cell receptor beta chain is from a study of cytotoxic CD8 clonotypes in ibrutinib-treated CLL. In the study overall: By median approximately 63 months, approximately 12 had progressed and around 15 stayed remitted; responses had been 2 complete and roughly 25 partial.

Libraries were prepared by immunoSEQ multiplex PCR; TCRdb keeps only in-frame clonotypes and omits some of them. The top ten hold approximately 5.9% of the sample, which has more than 200,000 clones, around 75% seen once. This clone was observed a single time. Sequences were derived from PBMCs, sampled after 12 months of ibrutinib treatment. The sequence came from a human donor with chronic lymphocytic leukemia.

The CDR3 reads CASSAQGSYGYTF. The CDR3 region has the DNA TGTGCCAGCAGTGCACAGGGATCCTATGGCTACACCTTC. The chain couples TRBV6-1 to TRBJ1-2, with D perhaps TRBD1 (6 bases). The CDR3 runs to 13 residues. Germline V gives CDR1 MNHNS, CDR2 SASEGT. Trimming left V 4 bases short and J 4 bases short, with 10 bases between.